The present T cell receptor beta chain was sequenced within a study of OX40 agonist ivuxolimab in advanced cancers. Regarding the study in general: Ivuxolimab was an agonistic, fully human IgG2 monoclonal antibody directed against OX40 (CD134), a costimulatory receptor. Intravenous ivuxolimab was administered to patients every 2 weeks at six dose levels: 0.01, 0.1, 0.3, 1.5, 3 and 10 mg/kg. Of the roughly 51 dose-escalation patients, hepatocellular carcinoma was present in around 20, melanoma in approximately 15, renal cell carcinoma in 9 and head and neck cancer in 9. A male proportion of about 79% and a mean age of approximately 62 years, ranging from roughly 23 to 85, were recorded for the dose-escalation cohort. Patients were allowed to have had prior anti-PD-1, anti-PD-L1 or anti-CTLA-4 therapy, and approximately 43% of the dose-escalation patients had previously received checkpoint inhibitors. Partial responses occurred in three dose-escalation patients: two with cutaneous melanoma and one with hepatocellular carcinoma. The point of sequencing TCRbeta in the periphery was to test whether ivuxolimab changed TCR sequence diversity and drove clonal T-cell expansion. The paper reports the monotherapy dose-escalation portion (N of about 47 patients) of the phase I ivuxolimab trial.

Points on this clone: Its antigen is unknown. No per-base quality is available; no much larger clone lies one base away.

The investigation overall reported the following: At doses from 0.1 to 3.0 mg/kg, clonal expansion was seen in both CD4+ and CD8+ blood T cells between baseline and week 6. After ivuxolimab, expanded clones were on average more numerous among CD8+ T cells than among CD4+ T cells. Low levels of normalized T-cell clonal expansion were also seen in some patients who did not respond. The antigen specificity of the clonally expanded peripheral T cells was not determined. In the 0.1-3.0 mg/kg groups, partial responders were among the patients with the lowest normalized peripheral clonal expansion, particularly in CD8+ T cells.

For sequencing of the TCRbeta CDR3 region, genomic DNA was extracted from the sorted cells. The immunoSEQ Assay was used for sequencing of TCRbeta CDR3 regions. What TCRdb holds here is the immuneACCESS table cut down to in-frame rearrangements. Part of the clones is not present; checked against another copy, under half of the missing clones reflect an unresolved V gene, and the others are unexplained. Recorded for this sample are some 87,000 clones; 90% of them occurred a single time. 1.5% to 2% of the sample is held by the ten biggest clonotypes. The trial excluded patients who had a history of autoimmune disease or who were on systemic immunosuppression. Peripheral blood for TCR sequencing was collected from all dose cohorts at baseline, on cycle 4 day 1, and on cycle 7 day 1. Samples came from an open-label, multicenter, first-in-human phase I dose-escalation trial of ivuxolimab. Adults with locally advanced or metastatic melanoma, renal cell, hepatocellular, or head and neck squamous cell carcinoma were enrolled in the trial. Before TCR sequencing, CD4+ T cells and CD8+ T cells were sorted from peripheral blood as separate populations.

V drops 10 bases and J drops 1 base, leaving 14 bases in between. Taken from the germline V gene, the CDR1 and CDR2 loops are SGHNT and YENEEA. The CDR3 goes from the cysteine to the phenylalanine over 14 residues. Only the CDR3 part of the read is kept: 42 bases, read in frame from the first base. The chain is encoded by TRBV11-3 joined to TRBJ2-4; TRBD2 might be the D gene, on 5 matching bases. The sequences come from CD4+ or CD8+ T cells sorted from blood, collected in a trial of the OX40 agonist ivuxolimab. The origin of this receptor is an adult with an advanced solid tumor such as melanoma, head and neck, liver or kidney cancer. CDR3 sequence: CANQEWRAKNIQYF. DNA sequence: TGTGCCAACCAGGAGTGGAGGGCCAAAAACATTCAGTACTTC.